This T cell receptor beta chain comes out of a study of T cell changes during pregnancy in multiple sclerosis (dated by TCRdb to the late 2010s). As for the study more broadly: The study looked at changes in the T cell repertoire across pregnancy in women with multiple sclerosis.

V loses 5 bases at its end and J loses 4 bases; junction bases beyond the gene matches: 7. In the germline V gene (reference sequence), CDR1 corresponds to LNHDA and CDR2 to SQIVND. The CDR3 goes from the cysteine to the phenylalanine over 15 residues. Only the CDR3 DNA stays, 45 bases, in frame from base 1. The library was built by means of the immunoSEQ multiplex PCR assay. What TCRdb holds here is the immuneACCESS table cut down to in-frame rearrangements. Part of the clones is not present; checked against another copy, under half of the missing clones reflect an unresolved V gene, and the others are unexplained. This sample gives more than 90,000 clones in total; approximately 92% of them show up just once. The ten most abundant clones make up about 3.1% of the sample. About this clone itself: The target of this receptor is not known. Base qualities are not at hand, and no much larger clone is one base apart.

In this chain, TRBV19 is recombined with TRBJ2-2; 7 bases in the middle match TRBD2. The sequencing here drew on peripheral blood, taken in the second trimester of pregnancy. The receptor was derived from a female donor with multiple sclerosis, enrolled in a pregnancy study. The CDR3: CASSSLAGSTGELFF. The bases are TGTGCCAGTAGTTCCTTAGCGGGTTCCACCGGGGAGCTGTTTTTT.